This is a list of T cell receptor beta chains from one sample in a study of technical replicates of blood from a few donors. Clones were read by immunoSEQ multiplex PCR, and TCRdb kept only the in-frame ones, dropping some. The sample lists around 84,000 clones, 97% seen once, with over 0.15% in the top ten. Source material: T cells isolated from PBMCs. The source is a human donor in good health. Both conserved end residues are part of each CDR3. Each record gives: J gene, D gene, clone size, V gene, CDR3 DNA, CDR3 protein. The D gene is left open where the match is weak. Only part of the rows carry a size: once, few, many, or a class if the clone is expanded.

>TRBJ2-5|.|.|TRBV27
TGTGCCAGCAGTTTGTATGAGACCCAGTACTTC
CASSLYETQYF
>TRBJ1-1|.|.|TRBV11-2
TGTGCCAGCAGCTTAGATCGGATAGGGCAGGGCTACTCTGAAGCTTTCTTT
CASSLDRIGQGYSEAFF
>TRBJ2-7|TRBD2|.|TRBV11-3
TGTGCCAGCAGCTTAAGCGGGGGGGCCTACGAGCAGTACTTC
CASSLSGGAYEQYF
>TRBJ1-1|.|once|TRBV28
TGTGCCAGCAGGAACTTCCGAAGCCCTGAAGCTTTCTTT
CASRNFRSPEAFF
>TRBJ2-7|.|.|TRBV6-6
TGTGCCAGCAGCAATGACAGGACCTACGAGCAGTACTTC
CASSNDRTYEQYF
>TRBJ1-2|.|.|TRBV7-6
TGTGCCAGCAGCTACAGACCCTTCGATGGCTACACCTTC
CASSYRPFDGYTF
>TRBJ1-5|.|.|TRBV30
TGTGCCTGGAGTAAGGACCTCGGAGGCCAGCCCCAGCATTTT
CAWSKDLGGQPQHF
>TRBJ2-1|TRBD2|.|TRBV5-1
TGCGCCAGCAGCTTGGAGGGACTAGCCAGATACAATGAGCAGTTCTTC
CASSLEGLARYNEQFF
>TRBJ1-1|.|.|TRBV11-1
TGTGCCAGCAGCTTACTAACAGGGAGCACTGAAGCTTTCTTT
CASSLLTGSTEAFF
>TRBJ2-2|.|.|TRBV9
TGTGCCAGCAGCGCCACAGGGAACTTCGCGAACACCGGGGAGCTGTTTTTT
CASSATGNFANTGELFF
>TRBJ2-2|.|few|TRBV11-2
TGTGCCAGCAGCCTCCCGAGGAACACCGGGGAGCTGTTTTTT
CASSLPRNTGELFF
>TRBJ1-4|.|few|TRBV25-1
TGTGCCAGCAGTGGAACCAGGGCACTGTTTTTT
CASSGTRALFF
>TRBJ1-2|.|.|TRBV7-9
TGTGCCAGCACCTTGACACGCAACTATGGCTACACCTTC
CASTLTRNYGYTF
>TRBJ2-7|.|.|TRBV29-1
TGCAGCGTTGATGTCGGCCCGGGCGAGCAGTACTTC
CSVDVGPGEQYF
>TRBJ1-1|.|.|TRBV11-3
TGTGCCAGCAGCTTGCGGGGAATGAACACTGAAGCTTTCTTT
CASSLRGMNTEAFF
>TRBJ2-7|.|.|TRBV15
TGTGCCACCAGCAGAGATTCGGCGGGCCGAAGCGCTGCCTACGAGCAGTACTTC
CATSRDSAGRSAAYEQYF
>TRBJ2-5|.|.|TRBV2
TGTGCCAGCAGTGAATATCAATACGTAGGACAGCAAGAGACCCAGTACTTC
CASSEYQYVGQQETQYF
>TRBJ1-4|.|.|TRBV6-1
TGTGCCAGCACTCGAGGAAGTAATGAAAAACTGTTTTTT
CASTRGSNEKLFF